The source of this TCR beta chain is a study of blood T cell repertoires in COVID-19 (TCRdb year 2020). Context from the whole study: The collaborator samples originated in the United States, Italy and Spain and spanned the acute and convalescent phases of COVID-19. The repertoires were made available in a free public database intended to serve as a resource for research on the immune response to SARS-CoV-2. A de-identified subject ID, COVID-19 status, age in years and sex were almost always included in the sample metadata. Where HLA class I and class II types were available, the types were taken from metadata supplied by the sample provider, not from assay-based typing. The samples were drawn from two sources: the first 160 participants of the ongoing ImmuneRACE study, and 1,200 or so subjects contributed by 6 global collaborators. The dataset comprised deeply sampled blood TCRbeta repertoires from subjects exposed to, actively infected with, or recovered from COVID-19. The prospective study material was composed of cDNA or gDNA derived from T cells, B-cell-depleted T cells, or PBMCs.

At one collaborating source in Seattle, patients were enrolled during active infection and were followed longitudinally through the course of disease. Collaborating institutions collected whole blood in K2EDTA tubes following their own protocols. For TCRbeta analysis, collaborator samples were shipped as frozen whole blood, as isolated PBMCs, or as DNA extracted from either sample type. As to this clone: The clone's antigen remains unknown. The junction departs from the called germline gene at one end, perhaps through a read error.

Including cysteine and phenylalanine, the CDR3 has 15 amino acids. This entry keeps only the CDR3 DNA: 45 bases, framed from base 1. In the germline V gene (reference sequence), CDR1 corresponds to SGHNT and CDR2 to YYREEE. Overall study outcomes, separate from this receptor: The quantity of clinical and demographic metadata differed by source and by participant and was supplied without curation.

TCRbeta CDR3 regions were amplified from genomic DNA by means of the immunoSEQ Assay, a bias-controlled multiplex PCR. The authors' analysis ran thus. The number of nucleated cells in each sample was estimated by amplification of reference gene primers within the assay. To quantify the absolute abundance of each unique TCRbeta CDR3 rearrangement, sequence reads were collapsed and filtered. For each sample, productive Simpson clonality was calculated by taking the square root of Simpson's diversity index across productive rearrangements. The source is immuneACCESS, and TCRdb retained only in-frame sequences with V and J called. Part of the clones is not carried over; for the studies checked, unresolved V genes explain less than half of this, and the remainder is unexplained. The V and J calls and the clone size are those of that table, but D and trimming were determined from the DNA. The sample table records 100,000 to 150,000 clones; 90% of these occur just once. The top ten constitute 3.5% to 4% of the sample.

The rearrangement joined TRBV5-4 to TRBJ2-1, and perhaps TRBD2 as D gene, on 6 matching bases. This receptor was taken from a woman aged 60-75 years with COVID-19, enrolled during active disease. The material sequenced was peripheral blood. The CDR3 reads CASTLDAGRFNEQFF. The DNA sequence follows: TGTGCCAGCACCTTGGACGCAGGGAGGTTCAATGAGCAGTTCTTC.